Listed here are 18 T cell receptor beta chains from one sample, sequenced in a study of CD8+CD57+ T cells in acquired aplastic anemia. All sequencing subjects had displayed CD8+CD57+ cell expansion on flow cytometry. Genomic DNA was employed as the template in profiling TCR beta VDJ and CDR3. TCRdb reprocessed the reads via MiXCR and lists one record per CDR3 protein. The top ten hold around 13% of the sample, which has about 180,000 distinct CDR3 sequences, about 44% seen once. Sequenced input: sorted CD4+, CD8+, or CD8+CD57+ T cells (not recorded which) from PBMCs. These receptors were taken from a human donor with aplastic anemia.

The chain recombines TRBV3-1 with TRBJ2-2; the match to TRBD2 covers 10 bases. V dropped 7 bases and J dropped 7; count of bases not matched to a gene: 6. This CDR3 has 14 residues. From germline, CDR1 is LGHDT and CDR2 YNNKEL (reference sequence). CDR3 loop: CASTLAGAGGELFF. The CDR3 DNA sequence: TGTGCCAGCACCCTAGCGGGGGCCGGCGGGGAGCTGTTTTTT.

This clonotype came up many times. CDR3: CASSLRGLNTDTQYF. In DNA form, the CDR3 reads TGCGCCAGCAGCTTGCGGGGGCTTAACACAGATACGCAGTATTTT. The chain couples TRBV5-1 to TRBJ2-3; D tentatively reads TRBD1 or TRBD2 (6 bases each). Per germline, CDR1 SGHRS and CDR2 YFSETQ. V lost 1 base, J lost 2 bases, and 11 bases lay in between. The CDR3 covers 15 residues.

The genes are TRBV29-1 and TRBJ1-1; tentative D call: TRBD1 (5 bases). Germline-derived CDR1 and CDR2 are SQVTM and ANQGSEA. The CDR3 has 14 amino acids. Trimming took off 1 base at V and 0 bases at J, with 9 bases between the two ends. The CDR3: CSVEGGELNTEAFF. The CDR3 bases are TGCAGCGTTGAAGGGGGGGAACTGAACACTGAAGCTTTCTTT. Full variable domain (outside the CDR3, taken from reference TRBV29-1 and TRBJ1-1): SAVISQKPSRDICQRGTSLTIQCQVDSQVTMMFWYRQQPGQSLTLIATANQGSEATYESGFVIDKFPISRPNLTFSTLTVSNMSPEDSSIYLCSVEGGELNTEAFFGQGTRLTVV.

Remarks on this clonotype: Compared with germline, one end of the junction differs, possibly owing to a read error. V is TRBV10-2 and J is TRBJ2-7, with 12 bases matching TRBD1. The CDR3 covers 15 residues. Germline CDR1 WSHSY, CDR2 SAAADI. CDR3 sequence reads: CASSDPGTGGSEQYF. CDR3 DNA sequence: TGTGCCAGCAGTGACCCCGGGACAGGGGGCTCCGAGCAGTACTTC.

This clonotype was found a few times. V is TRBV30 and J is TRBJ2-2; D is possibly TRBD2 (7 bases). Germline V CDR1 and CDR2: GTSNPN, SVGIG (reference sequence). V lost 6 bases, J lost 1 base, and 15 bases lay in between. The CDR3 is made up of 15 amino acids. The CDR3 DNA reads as TGTGCCTGTACCGGGGGGCGGGGGAACACCGGGGAGCTGTTTTTT. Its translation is CACTGGRGNTGELFF.

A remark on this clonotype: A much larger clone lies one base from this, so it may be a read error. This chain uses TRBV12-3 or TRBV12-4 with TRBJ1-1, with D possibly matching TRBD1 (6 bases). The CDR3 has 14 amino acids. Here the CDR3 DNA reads TGTGCCAGCAGTCGCCGACAGGAGAACACTGAAACTTTCTTT. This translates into CASSRRQENTETFF.

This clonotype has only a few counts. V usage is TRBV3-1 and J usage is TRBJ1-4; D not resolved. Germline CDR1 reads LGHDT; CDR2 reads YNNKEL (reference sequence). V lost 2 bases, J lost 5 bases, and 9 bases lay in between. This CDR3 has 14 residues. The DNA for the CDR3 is TGTGCCAGCAGCCAAAGTACAGTCAATGAAAAACTGTTTTTT. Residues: CASSQSTVNEKLFF.

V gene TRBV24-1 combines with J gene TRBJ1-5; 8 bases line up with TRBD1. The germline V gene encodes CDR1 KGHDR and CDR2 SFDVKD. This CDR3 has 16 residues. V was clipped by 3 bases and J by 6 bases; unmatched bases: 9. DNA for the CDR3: TGTGCCACCAGTGATACCCGAACAGGGGGTGGTCAGCCCCAGCATTTT. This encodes CATSDTRTGGGQPQHF.

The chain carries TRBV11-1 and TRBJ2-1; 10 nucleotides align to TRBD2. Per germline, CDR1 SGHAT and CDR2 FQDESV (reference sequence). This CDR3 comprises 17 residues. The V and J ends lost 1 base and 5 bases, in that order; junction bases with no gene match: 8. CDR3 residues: CASSLERGGLPDNEQFF. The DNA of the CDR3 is TGTGCCAGCAGCTTAGAGCGGGGGGGCCTCCCAGACAATGAGCAGTTCTTC. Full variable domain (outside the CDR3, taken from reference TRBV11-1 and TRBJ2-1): EAEVAQSPRYKITEKSQAVAFWCDPISGHATLYWYRQILGQGPELLVQFQDESVVDDSQLPKDRFSAERLKGVDSTLKIQPAELGDSAMYLCASSLERGGLPDNEQFFGPGTRLTVL.

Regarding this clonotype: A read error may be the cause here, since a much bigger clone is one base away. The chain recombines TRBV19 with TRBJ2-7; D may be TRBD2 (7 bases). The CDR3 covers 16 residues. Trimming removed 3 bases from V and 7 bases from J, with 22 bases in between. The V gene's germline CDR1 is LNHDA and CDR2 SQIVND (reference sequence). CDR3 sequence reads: CASSIGGRISYNEQYF. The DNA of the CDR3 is TGTGCCAGTAGTATCGGGGGGCGTATCTCCTACAATGAGCAGTACTTC.

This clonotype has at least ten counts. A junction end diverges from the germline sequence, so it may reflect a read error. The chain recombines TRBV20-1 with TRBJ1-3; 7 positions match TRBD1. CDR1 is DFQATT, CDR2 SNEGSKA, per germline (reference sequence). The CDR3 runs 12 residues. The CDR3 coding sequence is TGCGGTGCTAGTAGACAGGGTCCCACCATATATTTT. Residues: CGASRQGPTIYF.

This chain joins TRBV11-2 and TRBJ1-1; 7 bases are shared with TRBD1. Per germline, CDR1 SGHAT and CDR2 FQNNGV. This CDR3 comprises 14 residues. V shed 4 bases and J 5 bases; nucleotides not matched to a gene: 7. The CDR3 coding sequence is TGTGCCAGCAGCTATAAAACACAGGGGACTGAAGCTTTCTTT. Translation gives CASSYKTQGTEAFF. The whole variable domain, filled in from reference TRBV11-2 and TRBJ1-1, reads EAGVAQSPRYKIIEKRQSVAFWCNPISGHATLYWYQQILGQGPKLLIQFQNNGVVDDSQLPKDRFSAERLKGVDSTLKIQPAKLEDSAVYLCASSYKTQGTEAFFGQGTRLTVV.

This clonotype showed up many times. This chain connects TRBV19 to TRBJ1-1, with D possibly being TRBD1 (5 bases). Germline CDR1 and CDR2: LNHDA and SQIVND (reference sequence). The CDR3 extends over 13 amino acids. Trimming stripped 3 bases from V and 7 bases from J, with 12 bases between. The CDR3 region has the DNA TGTGCCAGTAGTATGAGACAGACCGTTGAAGCTTTCTTT. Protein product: CASSMRQTVEAFF.

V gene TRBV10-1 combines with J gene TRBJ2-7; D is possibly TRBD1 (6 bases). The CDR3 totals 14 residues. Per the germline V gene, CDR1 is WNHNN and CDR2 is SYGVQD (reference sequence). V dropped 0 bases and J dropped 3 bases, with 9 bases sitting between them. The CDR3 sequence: CASSESTDSYEQYF. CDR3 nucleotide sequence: TGCGCCAGCAGTGAGTCGACGGACAGCTACGAGCAGTACTTC.

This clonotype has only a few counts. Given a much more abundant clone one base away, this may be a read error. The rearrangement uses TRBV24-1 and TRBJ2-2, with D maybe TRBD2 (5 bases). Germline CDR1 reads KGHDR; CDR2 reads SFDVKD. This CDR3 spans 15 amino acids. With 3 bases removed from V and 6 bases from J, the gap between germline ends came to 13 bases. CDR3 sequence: CATSDPGIGSGELFF. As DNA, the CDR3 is TGTGCCACCAGTGATCCCGGGATAGGGTCCGGGGAGCTGTTTTTT.

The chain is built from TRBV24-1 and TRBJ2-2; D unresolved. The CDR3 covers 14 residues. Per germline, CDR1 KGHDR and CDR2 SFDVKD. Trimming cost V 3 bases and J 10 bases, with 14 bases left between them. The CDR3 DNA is TGTGCCACCAGTGATCCGGCCCGGTCCGAGGAGCTGTTTTTT. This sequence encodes CATSDPARSEELFF.

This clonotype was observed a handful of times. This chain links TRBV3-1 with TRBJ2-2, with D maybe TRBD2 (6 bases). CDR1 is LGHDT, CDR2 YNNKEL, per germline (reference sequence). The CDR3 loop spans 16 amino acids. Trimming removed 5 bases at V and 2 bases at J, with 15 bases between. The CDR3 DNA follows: TGTGCCAGCAGCTCGCAGGGAGGTGGTAACACCGGGGAGCTGTTTTTT. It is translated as CASSSQGGGNTGELFF.

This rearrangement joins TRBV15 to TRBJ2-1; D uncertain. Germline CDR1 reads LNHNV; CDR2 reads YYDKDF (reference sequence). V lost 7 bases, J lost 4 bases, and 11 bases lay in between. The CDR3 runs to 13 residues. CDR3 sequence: CATTSPTYNEQFF. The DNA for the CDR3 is TGTGCCACCACCAGTCCCACGTACAATGAGCAGTTCTTC.